One sample yielded the 28 T cell receptor beta chains listed below, sequenced in a study of blood T cells in healthy people across ages. Then a second PCR, running roughly 7 to 11 cycles, was carried out with a sample-barcoded 5' primer and a J-beta primer mix. TCRdb re-derived calls from the 5' RACE reads in MiXCR, one entry per CDR3 protein. The sample yields 600,000 to 1,000,000 distinct CDR3 sequences, roughly 25% seen once. This same sample was also part of a study on T cells of mothers and their children.

Sequencing used blood. Receptors originate from a boy younger than 18 in good health.

A few counts support this clonotype. The V and J genes are TRBV20-1 and TRBJ1-4; no reliable D call. Trimming took 5 bases from V and 8 from J, leaving 9 bases between them. The germline CDR1 and CDR2 sequences are DFQATT and SNEGSKA (reference sequence). This CDR3 is built from 11 residues. CDR3 DNA sequence: TGCAGTGCTCAACCCGGGGAAAAACTGTTTTTT. Protein product: CSAQPGEKLFF.

This chain's CDR3 is CAWSVRGSGEAFF. The CDR3 bases are TGTGCCTGGAGTGTCAGGGGATCGGGTGAAGCTTTCTTT. The chain carries TRBV30 and TRBJ1-1; D is perhaps TRBD1 (6 bases). Germline V gives CDR1 GTSNPN, CDR2 SVGIG (reference sequence). The CDR3 spans 13 residues. Trimming pared 0 bases from V and 7 bases from J, leaving 12 bases between.

V gene TRBV7-9 combines with J gene TRBJ2-1; D gene uncertain. The CDR3 has 15 residues. The V gene lost 0 bases and the J gene lost 2 bases, with 8 bases spanning the gap. Germline-derived CDR1 and CDR2 are SEHNR and FQNEAQ (reference sequence). The CDR3 is CASSLASVTYNEQFF. The CDR3 coding sequence is TGTGCCAGCAGCTTAGCGTCAGTTACCTACAATGAGCAGTTCTTC. Complete variable domain (other parts from reference TRBV7-9 and TRBJ2-1): DTGVSQNPRHKITKRGQNVTFRCDPISEHNRLYWYRQTLGQGPEFLTYFQNEAQLEKSRLLSDRFSAERPKGSFSTLEIQRTEQGDSAMYLCASSLASVTYNEQFFGPGTRLTVL.

The gene calls are TRBV9 and TRBJ1-3; D may be TRBD1 (5 bases). This CDR3 has 15 amino acids. Deletions cut 0 bases from V and 4 bases from J, with 11 bases between. The germline V gene has CDR1 SGDLS and CDR2 YYNGEE. The CDR3 DNA reads as TGTGCCAGCAGCGTAGTTGAAGGGGCCGGAAACACCATATATTTT. Its translation: CASSVVEGAGNTIYF.

This clonotype has more than one count but fewer than ten. The J gene is TRBJ1-2, the V gene TRBV5-1, with D possibly being TRBD1 (5 bases). Germline CDR1 is SGHRS and CDR2 is YFSETQ. V shed 5 bases and J shed 3 bases, with 11 bases lying between them. The CDR3 has 13 residues. CDR3 DNA sequence: TGCGCCAGCAGAGCCGGGACGGACTATGGCTACACCTTC. This encodes CASRAGTDYGYTF.

This chain uses TRBV7-2 with TRBJ1-2; D is possibly TRBD1 (5 bases). CDR3 length: 14 amino acids. Trimming took 1 base from V and 4 from J, leaving 10 bases between them. The germline V gene encodes CDR1 SGHTA and CDR2 FQGNSA. The CDR3 DNA reads TGTGCCAGCAGCTTAGGAGGGGCCGGCTATGGCTACACCTTC. Translated, it gives CASSLGGAGYGYTF.

The table lists this clonotype with a few counts. The gene calls are TRBV27 and TRBJ1-5; 10 bases agree with TRBD1. V shed 0 bases, J shed 6 bases, and the junction held 5 bases outside the gene matches. The CDR3 spans 16 residues. Germline values: CDR1 MNHEY, CDR2 SMNVEV (reference sequence). CDR3 nucleotide sequence: TGTGCCAGCAGTTTATCGGGGGACAGGGGAGCTCAGCCCCAGCATTTT. Translating it yields CASSLSGDRGAQPQHF.

The J gene is TRBJ1-3, the V gene TRBV20-1; no definite D call. The CDR3 extends over 12 amino acids. The V end lost 7 bases, the J end lost 0 bases, and 7 bases lay between the germline ends. The germline CDR1 and CDR2 sequences are DFQATT and SNEGSKA (reference sequence). CDR3 sequence: CSVEYSGNTIYF. The CDR3 bases are TGCAGTGTCGAGTACTCTGGAAACACCATATATTTT.

This clonotype was seen a few times. The chain combines TRBV28 with TRBJ2-5; possibly TRBD1 for D (6 bases). The J call may be faulty, since TRBJ2-7 better matches the DNA end. Germline lookup yields CDR1 MDHEN and CDR2 SYDVKM. This CDR3 region has 13 residues. The CDR3 spells CASTLQGVYEQYF. CDR3 coding DNA: TGTGCCAGCACCTTACAGGGAGTCTACGAGCAGTACTTC.

This clonotype was recorded a few times. CDR3 amino acids: CASSIQGPPEPQHF. DNA of the CDR3: TGTGCCAGTAGTATTCAGGGACCTCCGGAGCCCCAGCATTTT. V gene TRBV19 combines with J gene TRBJ1-5; perhaps TRBD1 as D (5 bases). Trimming cost V 3 bases and J 8 bases, with 14 bases left between them. Germline lookup yields CDR1 LNHDA and CDR2 SQIVND (reference sequence). The CDR3 runs to 14 residues. Complete variable domain (other parts from reference TRBV19 and TRBJ1-5): DGGITQSPKYLFRKEGQNVTLSCEQNLNHDAMYWYRQDPGQGLRLIYYSQIVNDFQKGDIAEGYSVSREKKESFPLTVTSAQKNPTAFYLCASSIQGPPEPQHFGDGTRLSIL.

This clonotype came up a few times. At one end the junction does not follow the germline gene, possibly because of a read error. The genes are TRBV4-3 and TRBJ1-1; D gene uncertain. The CDR3 totals 15 residues. Germline V CDR1 and CDR2: LGHNA, YSLEER. CDR3 sequence (DNA): TGCGCCAGCAGCCTAGACGGGATACCGAGCACTGAAGTTTTCTTT. Its protein product is CASSLDGIPSTEVFF.

In its sample, this clonotype was seen a few times. The gene calls are TRBV3-1 and TRBJ2-3; 12 bases map to TRBD2. Per the germline V gene, CDR1 is LGHDT and CDR2 is YNNKEL (reference sequence). The CDR3 sequence is 17 residues long. V lost 0 bases to trimming and J lost 5 bases; unmatched junction nucleotides: 6. CDR3 coding DNA: TGTGCCAGCAGCCAAGATTGGCTAGCGGGGGGGCAAGATACGCAGTATTTT. Translation: CASSQDWLAGGQDTQYF.

The rearrangement links TRBV28 to TRBJ2-1; possibly TRBD1 for D (7 bases). Deletions cut 6 bases from V and 5 bases from J, with 17 bases between. This CDR3 is 15 amino acids long. Per the germline V gene, CDR1 is MDHEN and CDR2 is SYDVKM. The CDR3 loop is CASRYRGGLDNEQFF. The CDR3 DNA is TGTGCCAGCAGGTACAGGGGAGGATTGGACAATGAGCAGTTCTTC.

V usage is TRBV29-1 and J usage is TRBJ2-7, with D tentatively TRBD1 or TRBD2 (7 bases each). The DNA end is more similar to TRBJ2-5, so the J call may be wrong. Looked up from germline, CDR1 is SQVTM and CDR2 is ANQGSEA. The CDR3 sequence is 17 residues long. This CDR3 is CSVYLYDDREGGETQYF. CDR3 nucleotide sequence: TGCAGCGTTTACTTGTACGATGACAGGGAGGGAGGGGAGACCCAGTACTTC.

V usage is TRBV29-1 and J usage is TRBJ2-4; D ambiguous. The CDR3 has 14 amino acids. CDR1 and CDR2 (germline): SQVTM, ANQGSEA. The V and J ends lost 4 bases and 0 bases respectively, with 10 bases between them. The CDR3 DNA sequence: TGCAGCGTTGCTGGGCGACTAGCCAAAAACATTCAGTACTTC. It specifies CSVAGRLAKNIQYF.

In this sample, this clonotype turned up a few times. J is TRBJ1-5 and V is TRBV6-2 or TRBV6-3; 8 bases map to TRBD1. This CDR3 contains 15 residues. The germline CDR1 and CDR2 sequences are MNHEY and SVGEGT. V lost 5 bases to trimming and J lost 5 bases; unmatched junction nucleotides: 8. The CDR3 here is CASSQMTGVHQPQHF. CDR3 DNA sequence: TGTGCCAGCAGTCAGATGACAGGGGTTCATCAGCCCCAGCATTTT.

The table lists this clonotype with a few counts. V is TRBV7-9 and J is TRBJ1-1; tentatively, D is TRBD1 (5 bases). From germline, CDR1 is SEHNR and CDR2 FQNEAQ (reference sequence). V was pared by 5 bases and J by 5 bases, with 15 bases between. This CDR3 is built from 14 residues. The CDR3, as DNA: TGTGCCAGCAGCGTCGACAAGGGGTTGACTGAAGCTTTCTTT. This translates into CASSVDKGLTEAFF. The entire variable domain, with the rest obtained from reference TRBV7-9 and TRBJ1-1, is as follows: DTGVSQNPRHKITKRGQNVTFRCDPISEHNRLYWYRQTLGQGPEFLTYFQNEAQLEKSRLLSDRFSAERPKGSFSTLEIQRTEQGDSAMYLCASSVDKGLTEAFFGQGTRLTVV.

This clonotype was seen a few times. The chain carries TRBV6-2 or TRBV6-3 and TRBJ1-5; a weak D match, TRBD1 (6 bases). CDR3 length equals 15 residues. The V gene's germline CDR1 is MNHEY and CDR2 SVGEGT. V lost 10 bases and J lost 1, with 17 bases in between. The CDR3 sequence: CATLPTGRSNQPQHF. In DNA, the CDR3 is TGTGCCACCCTCCCGACAGGACGGAGCAATCAGCCCCAGCATTTT.

This clonotype came up a few times. The chain has TRBV7-8 and TRBJ2-7; TRBD1 or TRBD2 may be the D gene (6 bases each). Trimming took 5 bases from V and 3 from J, leaving 14 bases between them. The CDR3 runs 14 residues. The V gene's germline CDR1 is SGHVS and CDR2 FQNEAQ. The CDR3 nucleotides are TGTGCCAGCAGCAACCAGGGGCGGGGCTACGAGCAGTACTTC. The encoded protein is CASSNQGRGYEQYF.

J is TRBJ2-7 and V is TRBV7-9, with a possible D match to TRBD1 (6 bases). Germline CDR1 is SEHNR and CDR2 is FQNEAQ (reference sequence). The CDR3 spans 15 residues. The ends were cut back, 5 bases at V and 5 bases at J, with 19 bases in the middle. The CDR3 nucleotides are TGTGCCAGCAGCACAGAGGGGGAAGGAGGCAACGAGCAGTACTTC. Its protein product is CASSTEGEGGNEQYF.

This clonotype came up a few times. The V call is TRBV12-3 or TRBV12-4, the J call TRBJ2-5; tentatively, D is TRBD2 (6 bases). CDR3 length: 14 residues. V lost 6 bases and J lost 11, with 22 bases in between. CDR3 sequence reads: CASSWGLSPGEQYF. CDR3 coding DNA: TGTGCCAGCAGCTGGGGACTCTCTCCGGGAGAGCAGTACTTC.

This chain links TRBV19 with TRBJ1-5; 7 nucleotides agree with TRBD1. V was clipped by 5 bases and J by 7 bases; unmatched bases: 5. The germline V gene encodes CDR1 LNHDA and CDR2 SQIVND (reference sequence). This CDR3 comprises 13 residues. CDR3 nucleotides: TGTGCCAGTAGTCGACAGGGAGAACAGCCCCAGCATTTT. This translates into CASSRQGEQPQHF.

This clonotype came up a few times. The chain carries TRBV28 and TRBJ1-5, with D hard to call. V dropped 6 bases and J dropped 4 bases, with 16 bases sitting between them. CDR3 size: 15 residues. The germline gives CDR1 MDHEN, CDR2 SYDVKM. In DNA form, the CDR3 reads TGTGCCAGCAGCCTTTCGGGTCTGGGGAATCAGCCCCAGCATTTT. Amino acid sequence: CASSLSGLGNQPQHF.

The chain carries TRBV6-1 and TRBJ1-4; TRBD1 matches 7 bases. Germline V gene data show CDR1 as MNHNS and CDR2 as SASEGT. Unmatched junction bases numbered 5, after V lost 5 bases and J lost 5 bases. The CDR3 is made up of 14 amino acids. The CDR3: CASSWTGWNEKLFF. DNA for the CDR3: TGTGCCAGCAGTTGGACAGGTTGGAATGAAAAACTGTTTTTT.

This clonotype has only one observation. Because it lacks the conserved phenylalanine or tryptophan at the end, this CDR3 is likely a read error. The V gene is TRBV27, the J gene TRBJ2-1, with TRBD2 matching 7 bases. The germline CDR1 and CDR2 sequences are MNHEY and SMNVEV (reference sequence). This CDR3 has 14 residues. Unmatched junction bases numbered 8, after V lost 5 bases and J lost 7 bases. Written as DNA, the CDR3 is TGTGCCAGCAGTACTAGCGTCTATGGGAATGAGCAGTTCCTC. As protein: CASSTSVYGNEQFL.

The rearrangement links TRBV7-3 to TRBJ2-3; D is possibly TRBD2 (6 bases). V was cut by 6 bases and J by 2 bases, with 15 bases left in between. There are 15 residues in the CDR3. The germline gives CDR1 SGHTA, CDR2 FQGTGA. CDR3 sequence: CASSRTGRNTDTQYF. Here the CDR3 DNA reads TGTGCCAGCAGTCGAACCGGGAGAAACACAGATACGCAGTATTTT.

CDR3: CASSRTGWEGYTF. CDR3 nucleotides: TGTGCCAGCAGCCGGACAGGGTGGGAAGGCTACACCTTC. The chain employs TRBV3-1 and TRBJ1-2; 8 positions match TRBD1. There are 13 residues in the CDR3. J was trimmed by 8 bases and V by 4 bases; bases with no gene match: 6. In germline, CDR1 is LGHDT, CDR2 YNNKEL (reference sequence). The variable domain in full, with the rest retrieved from reference TRBV3-1 and TRBJ1-2, is DTAVSQTPKYLVTQMGNDKSIKCEQNLGHDTMYWYKQDSKKFLKIMFSYNNKELIINETVPNRFSPKSPDKAHLNLHINSLELGDSAVYFCASSRTGWEGYTFGSGTRLTVV.

This clonotype showed up many times. A junction boundary mismatches the germline segment, possibly from a read error. This chain uses TRBV5-1 with TRBJ2-6, with a weak D call TRBD1 (5 bases). The germline gives CDR1 SGHRS, CDR2 YFSETQ. The CDR3 loop spans 15 amino acids. The CDR3 DNA reads as TGTGCCAGCAGTTTAGACAGCTCTGGGGCCAACGTCCTGACTTTC. It yields the protein CASSLDSSGANVLTF.